This is a list of T cell receptor beta chains from one sample in a study of T cell repertoires in cytomegalovirus infection. One entry per CDR3 protein results from TCRdb running MiXCR on the reads. The sample includes roughly 230,000 distinct CDR3 sequences, around 6.4% of them seen just once. Sequencing was performed on PBMCs. Receptor source: a human donor in good health (CMV status not recorded). Some clones in this sample may be carry-over from other donors' samples. The CDR3 runs from the conserved cysteine through the conserved F or W. Each record gives: D gene, clone size, J gene, V gene, CDR3 DNA, CDR3 protein. A D gene is named only where the DNA matches it firmly. Size values are once, few and many counts, or a class for expanded clones, and some rows have none.

d_call: .; clone_size: many; j_call: TRBJ1-1; v_call: TRBV9; cdr3_nt: TGTGCCAGCAGCCCCCGTTGGGGGACTGAAGCTTTCTTT; cdr3_aa: CASSPRWGTEAFF
d_call: TRBD1; clone_size: many; j_call: TRBJ1-2; v_call: TRBV29-1; cdr3_nt: TGCAGCGTTGTCGACAGGGGTGGCTACACCTTC; cdr3_aa: CSVVDRGGYTF
d_call: .; clone_size: many; j_call: TRBJ2-2; v_call: TRBV5-6; cdr3_nt: TGTGCCAGCAGCTGGGGGGACCCCGGGGAGCTGTTTTTT; cdr3_aa: CASSWGDPGELFF
d_call: .; clone_size: .; j_call: TRBJ2-6; v_call: TRBV6-2/TRBV6-3; cdr3_nt: TGTGCCAGCGTGACAGGCAACTCTGGGGCCAACGTCCTGACTTTC; cdr3_aa: CASVTGNSGANVLTF
d_call: .; clone_size: many; j_call: TRBJ2-3; v_call: TRBV7-2; cdr3_nt: TGTGCCAGCAGCTTAGGGCGTCTGAACACAGATACGCAGTATTTT; cdr3_aa: CASSLGRLNTDTQYF
d_call: .; clone_size: many; j_call: TRBJ2-3; v_call: TRBV30; cdr3_nt: TGTGCCTGGAGTGCGACGGGGACCGGCACAGATACGCAGTATTTT; cdr3_aa: CAWSATGTGTDTQYF
d_call: .; clone_size: few; j_call: TRBJ1-2; v_call: TRBV2; cdr3_nt: TGTGCCAGCAGTGGTGGGGCAGGGGATGGCTACACCTTC; cdr3_aa: CASSGGAGDGYTF
d_call: .; clone_size: many; j_call: TRBJ2-7; v_call: TRBV7-2; cdr3_nt: TGTGCCAGCAGCTCCCCTCTGGAGATCTACGAGCAGTACTTC; cdr3_aa: CASSSPLEIYEQYF
d_call: .; clone_size: many; j_call: TRBJ2-5; v_call: TRBV10-3; cdr3_nt: TGTGCCGTTTCTACAGGGTTAGAGACCCAGTACTTC; cdr3_aa: CAVSTGLETQYF
d_call: .; clone_size: many; j_call: TRBJ2-7; v_call: TRBV11-2; cdr3_nt: TGTGCCAGCAGCTTAGCCTTTAGCGAGCAGTACTTC; cdr3_aa: CASSLAFSEQYF
d_call: TRBD1; clone_size: many; j_call: TRBJ2-7; v_call: TRBV7-2; cdr3_nt: TGTGCCAGCAGCGCGACAGGGGCGGCCTACGAGCAGTACTTC; cdr3_aa: CASSATGAAYEQYF
d_call: .; clone_size: many; j_call: TRBJ1-5; v_call: TRBV7-2; cdr3_nt: TGTGCCAGCAGCCCCCCCAATCAGCCCCAGCATTTT; cdr3_aa: CASSPPNQPQHF
d_call: TRBD2; clone_size: many; j_call: TRBJ2-2; v_call: TRBV11-2; cdr3_nt: TGTGCCAGCAGCTTAATAGCGGGGGGCACCGGGGAGCTGTTTTTT; cdr3_aa: CASSLIAGGTGELFF
d_call: TRBD1; clone_size: many; j_call: TRBJ2-6; v_call: TRBV14; cdr3_nt: TGTGCCAGCAGCCGCCCGGGGACAGATGGGGCCAACGTCCTGACTTTC; cdr3_aa: CASSRPGTDGANVLTF
d_call: .; clone_size: many; j_call: TRBJ1-5; v_call: TRBV7-2; cdr3_nt: TGTGCCAGCAGCTTAACCGGGTCGGACCAGCCCCAGCATTTT; cdr3_aa: CASSLTGSDQPQHF
d_call: .; clone_size: many; j_call: TRBJ2-1; v_call: TRBV7-2; cdr3_nt: TGTGCCAGCAGCCGGGAGGGGGCGTTGGGCAATGAGCAGTTCTTC; cdr3_aa: CASSREGALGNEQFF
d_call: TRBD1; clone_size: .; j_call: TRBJ1-1; v_call: TRBV3-1; cdr3_nt: TGTGCCAGCAGCTTACGGACAGGGAAAACTGAAGCTTTCTTT; cdr3_aa: CASSLRTGKTEAFF
d_call: .; clone_size: many; j_call: TRBJ2-2; v_call: TRBV11-2; cdr3_nt: TGTGCCAGCAGCCGGGGACCGTTCAACACCGGGGAGCTGTTTTTT; cdr3_aa: CASSRGPFNTGELFF
d_call: .; clone_size: many; j_call: TRBJ1-5; v_call: TRBV7-2; cdr3_nt: TGTGCCAGCAGCTTAGGGGGGTCGGGGAATCAGCCCCAGCATTTT; cdr3_aa: CASSLGGSGNQPQHF
d_call: .; clone_size: few; j_call: TRBJ1-6; v_call: TRBV29-1; cdr3_nt: TGCAGCGTCCGGGACCTTTCGAATAATTCACCCCTCCACTTT; cdr3_aa: CSVRDLSNNSPLHF
d_call: .; clone_size: many; j_call: TRBJ2-7; v_call: TRBV6-2/TRBV6-3; cdr3_nt: TGTGCCAGCAGTCACACGGGAAGGGGAAACTACGAGCAGTACTTC; cdr3_aa: CASSHTGRGNYEQYF
d_call: .; clone_size: many; j_call: TRBJ2-1; v_call: TRBV14; cdr3_nt: TGTGCCAGCAGCGGGACTGCGGGACACAATGAGCAGTTCTTC; cdr3_aa: CASSGTAGHNEQFF